This T cell receptor beta chain originates from a study of vaccination effects on CD4 cells after COVID-19. For the study at large: The post-vaccine samples were taken, at the median, 72 days after the second dose.

Viral peptide pool expansion of antigen-specific CD4+ T cells preceded sequencing in the ViraFEST assay. Cultured cells yielded isolated CD4+ T cells after 10 days. Vaccination of participants consisted of two doses of either the BNT162b2 or mRNA-1273 vaccine. Each vaccine recipient was nucleocapsid antibody negative and had no prior SARS-CoV-2 infection. Wells each received 1.5 million to 2.5 million PBMC, cultured with roughly 9.4 IU/ml IL-2 and approximately 10 ug/ml peptides. About this clone: Its matching antigen is unknown.

Only in-frame clones appear in the TCRdb table, and some are missing; sequencing was by immunoSEQ multiplex PCR. The sample lists tens of thousands of clones, around 73% occurring once. The CDR3 loop spans 19 amino acids. Findings and caveats of the study: Early post-infection timepoints were absent, and convalescent patients were few.

The sample in question was CD4+ T cells from PBMCs cultured with HCoV-229E spike peptides, obtained after COVID-19 vaccination. The chain carries TRBV21-1 and TRBJ1-2. TRBV21-1 is a recognized pseudogene. This clonotype was sampled from a human donor who received a COVID-19 vaccine. The DNA of the CDR3 is TGTGCCAGCAGCAAAGTTGGGAGCGGGCACGGGAGTTCTAACTATGGCTACACCTTC. This codes for CASSKVGSGHGSSNYGYTF.